These 2 T cell receptor beta chains share one sample of origin, sequenced in a study of blood T cell repertoires in COVID-19. Repertoires were generated with immunoSEQ multiplex PCR, while TCRdb's copy carries only in-frame clones and drops some. The profile covers about 220,000 clones, with around 80% appearing a single time and more than 7% taken by the ten largest. The material sequenced was peripheral blood. These receptors originate from a woman between 65 and 79 years old with acute or convalescent COVID-19.

This chain links TRBV1 with TRBJ2-2; the table's D gene call, TRBD2, was not cross checked with the DNA. TRBV1 counts as a pseudogene. CDR3 length: 17 residues. CDR3 region: CTSSHPSGGLPGGELFF. CDR3 DNA: TGCACCAGCAGCCATCCAAGCGGGGGCCTGCCGGGCGGGGAGCTGTTTTTT.

The chain links TRBV5-1 to TRBJ2-2; D uncertain. V lost 0 bases to trimming and J lost 0 bases, with 6 bases between them. Germline loops: CDR1 SGHRS, CDR2 YFSETQ. CDR3 length: 15 residues. The chain's CDR3 is CASSLDTANTGELFF. As DNA, the CDR3 is TGCGCCAGCAGCTTGGATACAGCGAACACCGGGGAGCTGTTTTTT.